Listed below are T cell receptor beta chains from one sample, sequenced in a study of cytomegalovirus exposure and HLA in healthy donors. TCRdb's copy holds only in-frame clones and misses some; the assay was immunoSEQ multiplex PCR. The sample carries 100,000 to 150,000 clones, around three quarters recorded once. Sequenced sample: PBMCs. Receptor source: a female donor in good health and CMV-seronegative. The CDR3 runs from the conserved cysteine through the conserved F or W. Fields, in order: J gene, V gene, CDR3 protein.

TRBJ2-1 TRBV9 CASSATGTGYNEQFF
TRBJ2-3 TRBV7-9 CASSLVLSGADTQYF
TRBJ1-1 TRBV5-4 CASSFGPSVNTEAFF
TRBJ2-4 TRBV9 CASSHGETKNIQYF
TRBJ2-3 TRBV19 CASSIGAGGSADTQYF
TRBJ1-2 TRBV21-1 CASSKKQRTGGGYTF
TRBJ1-1 TRBV5-6 CASSLGQGSTEAFF
TRBJ2-3 TRBV4-2 CASSQGAGLAGADTQYF
TRBJ2-3 TRBV14 CASSQDYLAADTQYF
TRBJ2-6 TRBV6-5 CASSYDPEGANGLTF
TRBJ1-1 TRBV10-1 CASREQVMNTEAFF
TRBJ2-3 TRBV10-1 CASSENSPTDTQYF
TRBJ2-3 TRBV14 CASSQGFRGADTQYF
TRBJ1-2 TRBV9 CASSVGGREGNYTF
TRBJ2-7 TRBV4-1 CASSHAGTGGYEQYF
TRBJ2-7 TRBV6-5 CASSPAGTSEQYF